This T cell receptor beta chain was sequenced in a study of T cells in localized non-small cell lung cancer. Profiled with immunoSEQ multiplex PCR; TCRdb holds only in-frame clones, not every one. The sample lists approximately 100,000 clones; more than 75% were seen once. Trimming pared 4 bases from V and 4 bases from J, leaving 16 bases between. The length of the CDR3 is 15 residues. Germline CDR1 is MNHEY and CDR2 is SMNVEV (reference sequence). This clone was counted once. The antigen remains undetermined. Whole-study results and caveats: Sequencing was restricted to one tumor region; therefore, heterogeneity remains possible. There were a median roughly 60 of the top 100 tumor clones appearing in adjacent lung. Uninvolved adjacent lung showed peak T cell clonality, exceeding tumor.

The sequence came from a woman aged 40-75 years with stage II squamous cell lung carcinoma. V is TRBV27 and J is TRBJ1-1; the D is unclear. The sample consisted of PBMCs, taken before any cancer treatment. CDR3 in amino acids: CASSSRTPWGTEAFF. CDR3 bases: TGTGCCAGCAGTTCCAGGACCCCCTGGGGCACTGAAGCTTTCTTT.